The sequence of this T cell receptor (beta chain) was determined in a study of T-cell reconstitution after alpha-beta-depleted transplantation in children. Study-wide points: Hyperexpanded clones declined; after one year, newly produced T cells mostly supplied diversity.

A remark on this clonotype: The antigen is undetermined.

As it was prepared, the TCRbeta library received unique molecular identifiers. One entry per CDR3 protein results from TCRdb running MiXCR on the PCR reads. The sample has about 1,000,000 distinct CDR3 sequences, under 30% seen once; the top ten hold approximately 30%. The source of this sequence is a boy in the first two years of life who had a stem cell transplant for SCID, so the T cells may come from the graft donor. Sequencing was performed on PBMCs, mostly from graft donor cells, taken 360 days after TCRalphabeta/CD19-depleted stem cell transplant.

The CDR3 DNA follows: TGTGCCAGCAGCCAAGATAATTATAACGAGGCTGAGCAGTTCTTC. As protein: CASSQDNYNEAEQFF. The chain joins TRBV4-2 to TRBJ2-1; no definite D call. This CDR3 spans 15 amino acids. V shed 0 bases and J shed 9 bases, with 15 bases lying between them. Germline loops: CDR1 LGHNA, CDR2 YNFKEQ.